This T cell receptor (beta chain) was recovered during a study of cytomegalovirus exposure and HLA in healthy donors. Study-level results: Reportedly, cytomegalovirus status was diagnosed with high sensitivity and specificity. In a later analysis, first-cohort TCR clusters were found to tend to co-occur in the 120 or so validation repertoires.

CDR1 and CDR2 from the germline V gene are SGDLS and YYNGEE. Trimming cost V 4 bases and J 5 bases, with 21 bases left between them. The CDR3 loop spans 16 amino acids. To note about this clone: Its antigen is not known.

Profiled with immunoSEQ multiplex PCR; TCRdb holds only in-frame clones, not every one. The sample comprises some 210,000 clones, around nine tenths of which are singletons, and roughly 2% rests with the top ten. V usage is TRBV9 and J usage is TRBJ1-1; possibly TRBD1 for D (5 bases). The sequencing input was PBMCs. This TCR was recovered from a woman younger than 30 in good health and CMV-seropositive. CDR3 residues: CASSPTGLGAETEAFF. CDR3 DNA: TGTGCCAGCAGCCCGACGGGTCTAGGGGCAGAAACTGAAGCTTTCTTT.